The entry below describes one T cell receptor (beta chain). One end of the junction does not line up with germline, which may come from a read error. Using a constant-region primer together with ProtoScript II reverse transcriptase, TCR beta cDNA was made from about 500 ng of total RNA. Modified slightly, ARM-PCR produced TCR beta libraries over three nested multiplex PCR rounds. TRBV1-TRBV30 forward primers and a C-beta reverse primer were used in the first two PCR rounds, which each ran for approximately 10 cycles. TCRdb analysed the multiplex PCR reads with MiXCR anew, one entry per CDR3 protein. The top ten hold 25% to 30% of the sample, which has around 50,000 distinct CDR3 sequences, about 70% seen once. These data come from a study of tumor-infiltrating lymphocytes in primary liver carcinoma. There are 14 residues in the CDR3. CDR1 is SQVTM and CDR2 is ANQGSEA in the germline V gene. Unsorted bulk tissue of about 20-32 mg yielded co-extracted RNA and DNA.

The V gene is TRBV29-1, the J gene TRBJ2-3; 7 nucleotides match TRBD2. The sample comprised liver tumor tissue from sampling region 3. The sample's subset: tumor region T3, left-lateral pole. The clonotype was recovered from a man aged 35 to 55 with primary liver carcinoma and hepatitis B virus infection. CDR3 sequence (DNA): TGCTGCGTCCGACTCGGGAGGTCCACTGATACGCAGTATTTT. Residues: CCVRLGRSTDTQYF.